The source of this T cell receptor (beta chain) is a study of T cell repertoires in cytomegalovirus infection. Study-wide context: Public TCR beta signature analysis indicated the presence of both CMV infection and matching HLA type.

TCRdb itself ran the reads through MiXCR, one entry per CDR3 protein. The sample shows about 740,000 distinct CDR3 sequences, roughly 35% of them seen only once. The CDR3 spans 13 residues. Germline V gene sequence: CDR1 LNHDA, CDR2 SQIVND (reference sequence). Trimming cost V 7 bases and J 10 bases, with 19 bases left between them. Study conclusions and caveats: The study found HLA-C-restricted CMV-specific TCR beta clonotypes dominating the ex vivo response.

A remark on this clonotype: The antigen remains undetermined.

The sample was PBMCs. The receptor was derived from a human donor in good health (CMV status not recorded). Some clones in this sample may be carry-over from other donors' samples. The chain employs TRBV19 and TRBJ1-1; D remains ambiguous. CDR3 protein: CASKMFGGPGAFF. CDR3 coding DNA: TGTGCCAGTAAAATGTTTGGAGGGCCGGGAGCTTTCTTT.